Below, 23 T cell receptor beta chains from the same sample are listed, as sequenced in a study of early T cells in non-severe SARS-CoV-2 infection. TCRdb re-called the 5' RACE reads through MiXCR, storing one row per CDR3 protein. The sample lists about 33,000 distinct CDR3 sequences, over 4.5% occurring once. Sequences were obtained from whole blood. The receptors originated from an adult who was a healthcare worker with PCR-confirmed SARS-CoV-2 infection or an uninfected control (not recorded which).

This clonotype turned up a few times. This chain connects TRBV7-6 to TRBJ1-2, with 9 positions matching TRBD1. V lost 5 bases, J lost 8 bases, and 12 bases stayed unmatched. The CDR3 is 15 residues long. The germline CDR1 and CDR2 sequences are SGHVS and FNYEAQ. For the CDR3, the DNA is TGTGCCAGCAGCCGTAACCCTACAGGGGGCGAGGGCTACACCTTC. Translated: CASSRNPTGGEGYTF.

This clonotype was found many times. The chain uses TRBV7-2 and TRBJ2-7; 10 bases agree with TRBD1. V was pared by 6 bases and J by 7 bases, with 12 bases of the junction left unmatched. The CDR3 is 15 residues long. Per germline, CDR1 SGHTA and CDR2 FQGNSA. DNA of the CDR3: TGTGCCAGCAGATTCGGACAGGGGGTACCGAGAGAGCAGTACTTC. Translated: CASRFGQGVPREQYF. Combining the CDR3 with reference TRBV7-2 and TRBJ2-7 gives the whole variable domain GAGVSQSPSNKVTEKGKDVELRCDPISGHTALYWYRQSLGQGLEFLIYFQGNSAPDKSGLPSDRFSAERTGGSVSTLTIQRTQQEDSAVYLCASRFGQGVPREQYFGPGTRLTVT.

The DNA for the CDR3 is TGTGCCAGCAGTTACGTGGCGGGGCGGGAGGGCCTAGAGCAGTTCTTC. Protein sequence: CASSYVAGREGLEQFF. This chain uses TRBV6-5 with TRBJ2-1; 9 nucleotides align to TRBD2. The junction had 12 bases not matched to a gene; V was cut back by 2 bases and J by 10 bases. CDR3 length: 16 residues. Looked up from germline, CDR1 is MNHEY and CDR2 is SVGAGI.

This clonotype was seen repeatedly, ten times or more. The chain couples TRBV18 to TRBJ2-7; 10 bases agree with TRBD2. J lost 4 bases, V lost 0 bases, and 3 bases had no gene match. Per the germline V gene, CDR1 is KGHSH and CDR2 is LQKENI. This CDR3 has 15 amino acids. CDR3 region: CASSPPGTSVYEQYF. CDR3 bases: TGTGCCAGCTCACCACCCGGGACTAGCGTGTACGAGCAGTACTTC.

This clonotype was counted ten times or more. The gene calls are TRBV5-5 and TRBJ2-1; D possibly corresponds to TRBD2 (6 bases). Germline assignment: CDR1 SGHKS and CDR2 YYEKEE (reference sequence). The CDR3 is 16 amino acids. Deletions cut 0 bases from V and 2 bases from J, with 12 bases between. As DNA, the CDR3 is TGTGCCAGCAGCTTGGCATCCGCGGGAACCTACAATGAGCAGTTCTTC. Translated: CASSLASAGTYNEQFF.

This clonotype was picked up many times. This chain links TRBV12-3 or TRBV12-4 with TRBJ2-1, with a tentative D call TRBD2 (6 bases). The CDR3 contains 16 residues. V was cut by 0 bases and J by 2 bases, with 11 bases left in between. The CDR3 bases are TGTGCCAGCAGTTTAGCGCAGCGGGTACCCTACAATGAGCAGTTCTTC. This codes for CASSLAQRVPYNEQFF.

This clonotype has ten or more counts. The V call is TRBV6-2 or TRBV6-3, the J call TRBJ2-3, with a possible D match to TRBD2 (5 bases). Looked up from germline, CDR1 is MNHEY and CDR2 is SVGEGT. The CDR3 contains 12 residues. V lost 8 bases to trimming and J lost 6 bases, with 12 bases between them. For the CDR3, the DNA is TGTGCCAGCTCGAGTAGCGTGGATACGCAGTATTTT. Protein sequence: CASSSSVDTQYF.

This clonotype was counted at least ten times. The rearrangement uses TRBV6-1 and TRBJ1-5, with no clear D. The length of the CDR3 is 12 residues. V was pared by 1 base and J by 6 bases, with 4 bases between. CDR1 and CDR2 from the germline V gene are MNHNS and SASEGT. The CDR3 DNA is TGTGCCAGCAGTGAAGGCCGTCAGCCCCAGCATTTT. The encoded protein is CASSEGRQPQHF.

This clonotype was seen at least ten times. This chain's CDR3 is CASSTDSRSGNTIYF. The CDR3 DNA is TGTGCCAGCAGTACCGACAGTCGCTCTGGAAACACCATATATTTT. This chain connects TRBV9 to TRBJ1-3; TRBD1 is a possible D gene (5 bases). The V end was cut by 5 bases, the J end by 0 bases, with 12 bases between. The CDR3 length is 15 residues. CDR1 SGDLS and CDR2 YYNGEE come from the germline V gene.

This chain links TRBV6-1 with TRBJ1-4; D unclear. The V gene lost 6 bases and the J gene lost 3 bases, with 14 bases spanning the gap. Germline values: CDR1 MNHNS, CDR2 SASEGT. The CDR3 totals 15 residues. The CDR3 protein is CASRTGSGANEKLFF. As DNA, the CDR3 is TGTGCCAGCAGAACCGGGAGTGGGGCTAATGAAAAACTGTTTTTT.

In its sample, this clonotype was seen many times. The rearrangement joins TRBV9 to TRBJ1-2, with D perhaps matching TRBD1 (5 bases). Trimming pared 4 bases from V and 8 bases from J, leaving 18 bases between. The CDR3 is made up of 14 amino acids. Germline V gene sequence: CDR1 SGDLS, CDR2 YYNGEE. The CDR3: CASSPEVREGGYTF. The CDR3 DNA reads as TGTGCCAGCAGCCCAGAGGTCAGGGAGGGGGGCTACACCTTC.

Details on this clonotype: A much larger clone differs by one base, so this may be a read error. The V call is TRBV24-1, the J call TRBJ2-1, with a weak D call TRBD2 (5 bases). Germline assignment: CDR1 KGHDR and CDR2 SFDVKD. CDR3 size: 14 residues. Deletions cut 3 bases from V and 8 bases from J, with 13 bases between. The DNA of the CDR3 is TGTGCCACCAGTGATCTTCGGGCGAGGGATGAGCAGTTCTTC. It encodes CATSDLRARDEQFF.

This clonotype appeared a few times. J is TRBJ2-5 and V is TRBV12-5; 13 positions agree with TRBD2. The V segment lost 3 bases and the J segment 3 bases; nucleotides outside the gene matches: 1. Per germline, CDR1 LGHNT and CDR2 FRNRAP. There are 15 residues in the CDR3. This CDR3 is CASGFGTSGEETQYF. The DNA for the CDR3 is TGTGCTAGTGGTTTCGGGACTAGCGGGGAAGAGACCCAGTACTTC.

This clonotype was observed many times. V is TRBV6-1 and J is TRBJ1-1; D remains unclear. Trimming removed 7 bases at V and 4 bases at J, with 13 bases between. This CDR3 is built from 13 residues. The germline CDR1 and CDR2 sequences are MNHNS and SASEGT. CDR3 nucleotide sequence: TGTGCCAGCATAAAATTCCAGCGCACTGAAGCTTTCTTT. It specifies CASIKFQRTEAFF.

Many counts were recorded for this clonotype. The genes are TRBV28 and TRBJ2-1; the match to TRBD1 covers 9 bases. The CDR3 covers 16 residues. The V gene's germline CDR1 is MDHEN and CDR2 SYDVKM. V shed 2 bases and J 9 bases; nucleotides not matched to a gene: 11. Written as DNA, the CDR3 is TGTGCCAGCAGTTTACCCTCGGGACAGGGTAAGGGTGAGCAGTTCTTC. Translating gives CASSLPSGQGKGEQFF.

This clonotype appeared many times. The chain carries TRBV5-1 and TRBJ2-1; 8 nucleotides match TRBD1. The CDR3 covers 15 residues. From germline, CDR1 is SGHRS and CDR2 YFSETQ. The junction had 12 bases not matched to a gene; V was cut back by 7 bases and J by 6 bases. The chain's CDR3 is CASGPARGLVNEQFF. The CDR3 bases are TGCGCCAGCGGACCCGCCAGGGGGCTGGTCAATGAGCAGTTCTTC. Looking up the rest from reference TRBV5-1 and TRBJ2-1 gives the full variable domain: KAGVTQTPRYLIKTRGQQVTLSCSPISGHRSVSWYQQTPGQGLQFLFEYFSETQRNKGNFPGRFSGRQFSNSRSEMNVSTLELGDSALYLCASGPARGLVNEQFFGPGTRLTVL.

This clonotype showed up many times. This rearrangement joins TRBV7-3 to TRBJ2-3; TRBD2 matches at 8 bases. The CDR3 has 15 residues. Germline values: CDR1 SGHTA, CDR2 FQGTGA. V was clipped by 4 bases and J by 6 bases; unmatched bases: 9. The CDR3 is CASSSSGRLLDTQYF. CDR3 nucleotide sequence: TGTGCCAGCAGCTCCAGCGGGAGATTATTGGATACGCAGTATTTT.

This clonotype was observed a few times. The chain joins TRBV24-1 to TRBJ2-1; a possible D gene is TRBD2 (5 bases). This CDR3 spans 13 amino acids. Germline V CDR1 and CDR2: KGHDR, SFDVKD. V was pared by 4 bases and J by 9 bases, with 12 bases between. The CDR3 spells CATSDPPGGEQFF. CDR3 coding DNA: TGTGCCACCAGTGACCCGCCTGGAGGTGAGCAGTTCTTC.

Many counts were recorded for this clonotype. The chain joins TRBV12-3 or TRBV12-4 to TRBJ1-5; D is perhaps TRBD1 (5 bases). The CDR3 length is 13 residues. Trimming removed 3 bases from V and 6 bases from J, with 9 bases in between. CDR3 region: CASSFRALQPQHF. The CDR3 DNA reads TGTGCCAGCAGTTTCAGGGCTCTTCAGCCCCAGCATTTT.

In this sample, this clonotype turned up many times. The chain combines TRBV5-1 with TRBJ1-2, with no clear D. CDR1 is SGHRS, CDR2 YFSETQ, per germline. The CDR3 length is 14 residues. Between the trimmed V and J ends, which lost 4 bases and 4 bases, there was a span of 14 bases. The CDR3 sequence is CASSPTEPSYGYTF. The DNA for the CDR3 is TGCGCCAGCAGCCCGACGGAACCGTCCTATGGCTACACCTTC.

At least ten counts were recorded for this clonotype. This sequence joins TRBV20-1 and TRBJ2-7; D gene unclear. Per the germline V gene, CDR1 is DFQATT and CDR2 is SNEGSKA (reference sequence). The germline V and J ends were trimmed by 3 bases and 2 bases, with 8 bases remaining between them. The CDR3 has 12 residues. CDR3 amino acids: CSARDSPYEQYF. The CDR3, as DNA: TGCAGTGCTAGGGATAGCCCCTACGAGCAGTACTTC.

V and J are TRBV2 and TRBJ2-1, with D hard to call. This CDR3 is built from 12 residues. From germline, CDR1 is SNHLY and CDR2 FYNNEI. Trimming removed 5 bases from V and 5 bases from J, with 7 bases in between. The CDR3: CASSSDHNEQFF. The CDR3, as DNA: TGTGCCAGCAGTTCAGACCACAATGAGCAGTTCTTC.

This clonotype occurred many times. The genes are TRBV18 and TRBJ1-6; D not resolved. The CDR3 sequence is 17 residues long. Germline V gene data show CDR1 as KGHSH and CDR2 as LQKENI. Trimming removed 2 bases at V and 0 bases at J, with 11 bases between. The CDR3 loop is CASSPAPGDSYNSPLHF. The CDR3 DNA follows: TGTGCCAGCTCACCAGCCCCTGGGGACTCCTATAATTCACCCCTCCACTTT.